Below, 14 T cell receptor beta chains from the same sample are listed, as sequenced in a study of blood T cells in healthy people across ages. Through a sample-barcoded 5' primer and a J-beta primer mix, a second PCR was run for roughly 6 to 11 cycles. TCRdb passed the 5' RACE reads through MiXCR, listing each CDR3 protein once. The profile shows about 1.5 million distinct CDR3 sequences, about 42% of them singletons. Sequenced material: blood. The receptors come from a woman in her late teens or twenties in good health.

This clonotype has only a few counts. Just one base apart from a much larger clone, this may be a read error. V and J are TRBV6-2 or TRBV6-3 and TRBJ2-5; D gene uncertain. Trimming took off 6 bases at V and 2 bases at J, with 4 bases between the two ends. There are 11 residues in the CDR3. The germline V gene has CDR1 MNHEY and CDR2 SVGEGT. DNA for the CDR3: TGTGCCAGCAGGCAACAAGAGACCCAGTACTTC. Translated: CASRQQETQYF.

The V and J genes are TRBV20-1 and TRBJ2-1; D might be TRBD2 (5 bases). This CDR3 has 12 amino acids. CDR1 DFQATT and CDR2 SNEGSKA come from the germline V gene (reference sequence). Trimming removed 1 base at V and 8 bases at J, with 9 bases between. The CDR3 bases are TGCAGTGCTAGAGTCGGGGTCGATGAGCAGTTCTTC. Protein sequence: CSARVGVDEQFF.

This clonotype was detected only a few times. The chain recombines TRBV3-1 with TRBJ2-7; tentative D call: TRBD2 (6 bases). Per the germline V gene, CDR1 is LGHDT and CDR2 is YNNKEL (reference sequence). V was cut by 2 bases and J by 6 bases, with 20 bases left in between. The CDR3 is 16 residues long. This CDR3 is CASSQWSGRFPSEQYF. The CDR3 DNA follows: TGTGCCAGCAGCCAATGGAGCGGGCGCTTTCCATCCGAGCAGTACTTC.

This clonotype showed up just a few times. The V and J genes are TRBV29-1 and TRBJ1-2; D is undetermined. Germline CDR1 SQVTM, CDR2 ANQGSEA. Trimming left V 5 bases short and J 0 bases short, with 4 bases between. This CDR3 is 11 amino acids long. The CDR3 DNA follows: TGCAGCGTTCCCTCTAACTATGGCTACACCTTC. Its translation is CSVPSNYGYTF.

The rearrangement uses TRBV7-9 and TRBJ2-7; D is perhaps TRBD2 (5 bases). V lost 5 bases to trimming and J lost 6 bases, with 11 bases between them. The CDR3 contains 12 residues. CDR1 is SEHNR and CDR2 is FQNEAQ in the germline V gene (reference sequence). The CDR3, as DNA: TGTGCCAGCAGCCCCGGGGTGTGCGAGCAGTACTTC. Protein product: CASSPGVCEQYF.

This rearrangement joins TRBV11-2 to TRBJ1-2, with a tentative D call TRBD1 (5 bases). Trimming took 4 bases from V and 13 from J, leaving 22 bases between them. Germline V gene lookup returns CDR1 SGHAT and CDR2 FQNNGV. The CDR3 sequence is 14 residues long. In nucleotides, the CDR3 is TGTGCCAGCAGCTCATACCGGGACCGTCTTGGTTGCACCTTC. This encodes CASSSYRDRLGCTF.

The genes are TRBV12-3 or TRBV12-4 and TRBJ1-4; no firm D call. The V end was cut by 7 bases, the J end by 8 bases, with 14 bases between. The CDR3 loop spans 13 amino acids. The CDR3 bases are TGTGCCAGCAAAATCGTTACAAGAGAAAAACTGTTTTTT. Residues: CASKIVTREKLFF.

This clonotype was detected many times. J is TRBJ1-2 and V is TRBV29-1, with a possible D match to TRBD1 (5 bases). Germline CDR1 is SQVTM and CDR2 is ANQGSEA. The CDR3 length is 12 residues. V gave up 7 bases and J gave up 1 base, with 10 bases separating them. CDR3 bases: TGCAGCGCGGGGGACCTTAACTATGGCTACACCTTC. Translation gives CSAGDLNYGYTF.

This clonotype appeared once. V is TRBV20-1 and J is TRBJ2-3; TRBD1 agrees at 9 bases. The germline CDR1 and CDR2 sequences are DFQATT and SNEGSKA (reference sequence). The V and J ends lost 4 bases and 3 bases, in that order; junction bases with no gene match: 5. This CDR3 spans 14 amino acids. DNA for the CDR3: TGCAGTGCTACCGGGACAGGGATTACAGATACGCAGTATTTT. Protein product: CSATGTGITDTQYF.

The chain is built from TRBV7-8 and TRBJ2-5; a weak D match, TRBD1 (6 bases). Trimming removed 6 bases at V and 1 base at J, with 15 bases between. Germline loops: CDR1 SGHVS, CDR2 FQNEAQ. This CDR3 contains 15 residues. The CDR3 sequence is CASRIRGRGQETQYF. In nucleotides, the CDR3 is TGTGCCAGCAGAATCAGGGGTAGGGGCCAAGAGACCCAGTACTTC.

This chain connects TRBV9 to TRBJ2-3; 10 positions match TRBD2. The germline CDR1 and CDR2 sequences are SGDLS and YYNGEE. There are 15 residues in the CDR3. Losses at the gene ends were 1 base for V and 6 bases for J; bases not matched to a gene: 5. The CDR3 protein is CASSVSGGASDTQYF. In DNA, the CDR3 is TGTGCCAGCAGCGTAAGCGGGGGGGCGTCGGATACGCAGTATTTT.

The sample holds a few counts of this clonotype. This rearrangement joins TRBV3-1 to TRBJ2-3; D may match TRBD1 or TRBD2 (5 bases each). The CDR3 runs to 16 residues. Germline CDR1 is LGHDT and CDR2 is YNNKEL (reference sequence). V was clipped by 0 bases and J by 1 base, with 11 bases between them. The CDR3 DNA is TGTGCCAGCAGCCAAGAATCCGGGGCGGGCACAGATACGCAGTATTTT. Amino acids: CASSQESGAGTDTQYF.

The chain is built from TRBV5-1 and TRBJ2-7, with 8 bases matching TRBD1. The germline CDR1 and CDR2 sequences are SGHRS and YFSETQ. V lost 0 bases to trimming and J lost 5 bases; unmatched junction nucleotides: 7. The CDR3 totals 15 residues. The CDR3 DNA is TGCGCCAGCAGCTTGGGAGGACAGGGTTTCGACGAGCAGTACTTC. It codes for CASSLGGQGFDEQYF.

The chain links TRBV5-1 to TRBJ2-5, with D possibly TRBD2 on 7 matching bases. This CDR3 is built from 15 residues. Trimming stripped 4 bases from V and 11 bases from J, with 24 bases between. Germline V gene sequence: CDR1 SGHRS, CDR2 YFSETQ. CDR3 residues: CASSLRGGITDEQYF. The CDR3 nucleotides are TGCGCCAGCAGCCTGAGGGGGGGAATCACGGATGAGCAGTACTTC.